A selection of T cell receptor beta chains follows, all from one sample in a study of T cell repertoires in cytomegalovirus infection. One entry per CDR3 protein, called by TCRdb with MiXCR from the reads. The sample lists around 310,000 distinct CDR3 sequences; under 20% were seen once. Sequencing was performed on PBMCs. These receptors came from a human donor in good health (CMV status not recorded). Some clones in this sample may be carry-over from other donors' samples. Each CDR3 is given without its conserved first and last residue.

V gene	J gene	CDR3 length	CDR3 protein
TRBV19	TRBJ1-5	11	ASSIEEDQPQH
TRBV11-2	TRBJ1-1	13	ASRGFRGVNTEAF
TRBV6-2/TRBV6-3	TRBJ2-2	12	ASLGQGRAGELF
TRBV12-3/TRBV12-4	TRBJ2-7	12	ASSSGLVPHEQY
TRBV19	TRBJ1-2	13	ASSRPGQGNYGYT
TRBV19	TRBJ2-2	11	ASADPNTGELF
TRBV6-1	TRBJ1-1	13	ASSESESWFTEAF
TRBV7-2	TRBJ2-6	14	ASSLAQGTGANVLT
TRBV10-3	TRBJ2-5	12	ATGTGEFRGTQY
TRBV14	TRBJ2-1	12	ASSQYSGLNEQF
TRBV20-1	TRBJ1-4	16	SALDSATAGTTNEKLF
TRBV24-1	TRBJ1-2	11	ATSEGEEYGYT
TRBV24-1	TRBJ2-1	14	ATSDLRRGGYNEQF
TRBV27	TRBJ1-4	12	ASGRGQLNEKLF
TRBV6-1	TRBJ1-3	16	ASSSNRGQGLVGNTIY
TRBV20-1	TRBJ1-6	12	SATAPRLPGPLH
TRBV7-2	TRBJ2-2	10	ASSRYSGELF
TRBV11-2	TRBJ2-2	14	ASSFRAGEGAGELF
TRBV6-1	TRBJ1-5	10	ASGTANQPQH
TRBV7-6	TRBJ2-1	11	ASSLRVSNEQF
TRBV12-3/TRBV12-4	TRBJ1-5	11	ASSRHSNQPQH
TRBV28	TRBJ1-2	12	ASSGSGQGAGYT
TRBV28	TRBJ1-5	11	ASRSERHQPQH
TRBV4-1	TRBJ1-6	15	ASSQLPGGLDASPLH
TRBV7-9	TRBJ2-1	10	ASSFGVNEQF
TRBV25-1	TRBJ1-6	11	ASSEIGSSPLH
TRBV20-1	TRBJ2-3	12	SARRGADTDTQY
TRBV6-2/TRBV6-3	TRBJ1-1	11	ASSYGPYTEAF
TRBV18	TRBJ2-7	12	ASSRTGTNYEQY
TRBV12-5	TRBJ1-2	15	ASGIRDRGLLDYGYT
TRBV7-9	TRBJ1-3	12	ASSLLRLGNTIY
TRBV18	TRBJ1-6	13	ASSPETGFYSPLH
TRBV9	TRBJ2-7	12	ASSVGVATYEQY
TRBV11-2	TRBJ2-1	9	ASSFNHEQF
TRBV19	TRBJ2-3	14	ASSHPARGVLDTQY
TRBV2	TRBJ2-5	11	ASSLQYQETQY
TRBV7-9	TRBJ2-6	13	ASRVTGAGANVLT
TRBV11-2	TRBJ2-5	13	ASSLPGTSAATQY
TRBV10-3	TRBJ1-2	11	AISEPGQYGYT
TRBV6-1	TRBJ2-3	13	ASSAWTGGTDTQY
TRBV20-1	TRBJ1-4	12	SARPSTGNEKLF
TRBV19	TRBJ1-6	11	ASRGRVDSPLH
TRBV10-3	TRBJ2-7	12	AISGVAGAYEQY
TRBV20-1	TRBJ2-4	13	SARDQENPGNIQY
TRBV20-1	TRBJ2-3	12	SAPVTGRTDTQY
TRBV3-1	TRBJ2-7	12	ASSQPGNAYEQY
TRBV5-1	TRBJ2-3	13	ASHGQQSPTDTQY
TRBV4-1	TRBJ2-2	12	ASSLWAGTGELF
TRBV7-8	TRBJ2-7	12	ASSLIGLGYEQY
TRBV18	TRBJ2-5	14	ASSPQLTSNQETQY
TRBV5-1	TRBJ1-2	12	ASSPGGANYGYT
TRBV12-3/TRBV12-4	TRBJ2-3	13	ASSLGQQSTDTQY
TRBV12-3/TRBV12-4	TRBJ1-6	11	ASTVGGYSPLH
TRBV20-1	TRBJ1-5	11	SANSDSNQPQH